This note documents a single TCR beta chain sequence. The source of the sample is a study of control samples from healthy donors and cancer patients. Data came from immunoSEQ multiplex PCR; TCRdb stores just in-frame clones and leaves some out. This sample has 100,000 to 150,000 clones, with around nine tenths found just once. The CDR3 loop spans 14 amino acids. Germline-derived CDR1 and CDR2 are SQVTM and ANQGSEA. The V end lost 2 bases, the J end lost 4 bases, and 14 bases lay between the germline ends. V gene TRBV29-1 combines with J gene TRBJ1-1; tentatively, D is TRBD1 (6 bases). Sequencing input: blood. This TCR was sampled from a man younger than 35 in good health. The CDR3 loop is CSVEIGGQVTEAFF. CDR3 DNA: TGCAGCGTTGAAATCGGGGGCCAAGTCACTGAAGCTTTCTTT. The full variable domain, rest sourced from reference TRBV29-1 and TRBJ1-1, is SAVISQKPSRDICQRGTSLTIQCQVDSQVTMMFWYRQQPGQSLTLIATANQGSEATYESGFVIDKFPISRPNLTFSTLTVSNMSPEDSSIYLCSVEIGGQVTEAFFGQGTRLTVV.